Following are 27 T cell receptor beta chains from one sample sequenced in a study of cytomegalovirus exposure and HLA in healthy donors. The PCR contained 60 Vbeta and 13 Jbeta primers. Profiling relied on immunoSEQ multiplex PCR, and the TCRdb table lists in-frame clones only, not all of them. The data contain some 77,000 clones, roughly 78% of them singletons. Sequenced: PBMCs. All receptors come from a man younger than 45 in good health and CMV-seronegative.

The DNA for the CDR3 is TGTGCCAGCAGTGAATTATCCTCTGGAAACACCATATATTTT. Amino acid sequence: CASSELSSGNTIYF. V gene TRBV25-1 combines with J gene TRBJ1-3; D unresolved. CDR3 length: 14 residues. Germline values: CDR1 MGHDK, CDR2 SYGVNS. Deletions cut 1 base from V and 0 bases from J, with 4 bases between. Looking up the rest from reference TRBV25-1 and TRBJ1-3 gives the full variable domain: EADIYQTPRYLVIGTGKKITLECSQTMGHDKMYWYQQDPGMELHLIHYSYGVNSTEKGDLSSESTVSRIRTEHFPLTLESARPSHTSQYLCASSELSSGNTIYFGEGSWLTVV.

Regarding this clone: At one end the junction does not follow the germline gene, possibly because of a read error. This chain joins TRBV7-9 and TRBJ2-1, with TRBD2 matching over 14 bases. This CDR3 comprises 17 residues. CDR1 and CDR2 from the germline V gene are SEHNR and FQNEAQ (reference sequence). The DNA for the CDR3 is TGTTCCAGCAGCTTAGGGGGACTAGCGGGAGAAGACAATGAGCAGTTCTTC. It is translated as CSSSLGGLAGEDNEQFF.

The CDR3 sequence is CASSPPGTHTYEQYF. In DNA, the CDR3 is TGTGCCAGCAGTCCCCCAGGGACACATACCTACGAGCAGTACTTC. This chain uses TRBV27 with TRBJ2-7; possibly TRBD1 for D (6 bases). The V gene's germline CDR1 is MNHEY and CDR2 SMNVEV (reference sequence). Trimming took off 5 bases at V and 2 bases at J, with 16 bases between the two ends. This CDR3 region has 15 residues.

As for this clone: The junction does not match germline at one end; this may be a read error. CDR3 sequence reads: CASPPLTGRGASNEQFF. In DNA, the CDR3 is TGTGCCAGCCCACCACTTACGGGGAGGGGAGCCTCCAATGAGCAGTTCTTC. The chain is built from TRBV18 and TRBJ2-1; 7 bases fit TRBD2. Per the germline V gene, CDR1 is KGHSH and CDR2 is LQKENI. The CDR3 sequence is 17 residues long.

This sequence joins TRBV27 and TRBJ2-7, with D perhaps TRBD1 (8 bases). The CDR3 totals 13 residues. V lost 6 bases to trimming and J lost 4 bases, with 13 bases between them. CDR1 and CDR2 (germline): MNHEY, SMNVEV (reference sequence). The CDR3 sequence: CASRTGGGYEQYF. CDR3 sequence (DNA): TGTGCCAGCAGAACAGGGGGGGGATACGAGCAGTACTTC.

The rearrangement joins TRBV2 to TRBJ2-7; TRBD1 might be the D (7 bases). CDR1 and CDR2 from the germline V gene are SNHLY and FYNNEI. The CDR3 runs to 12 residues. V lost 8 bases and J lost 6, with 14 bases in between. The DNA for the CDR3 is TGTGCCAGCCGCGGGGCAGGGGGCGAGCAGTACTTC. It yields the protein CASRGAGGEQYF.

The chain carries TRBV30 and TRBJ2-7, with TRBD2 matching 7 bases. V shed 1 base, J shed 6 bases, and the junction held 6 bases outside the gene matches. The CDR3 runs 13 residues. Looked up from germline, CDR1 is GTSNPN and CDR2 is SVGIG (reference sequence). The CDR3 reads CAWSGREGGEQYF. As DNA, the CDR3 is TGTGCCTGGAGTGGGAGGGAGGGAGGCGAGCAGTACTTC.

The V gene is TRBV7-3, the J gene TRBJ1-2; a weak D match, TRBD1 (5 bases). Germline-derived CDR1 and CDR2 are SGHTA and FQGTGA. The CDR3 has 13 residues. V was shortened by 10 bases and J by 3 bases, with 15 bases between the two germline ends. CDR3 sequence reads: CATLGGAYYGYTF. The CDR3 DNA reads as TGTGCCACTCTAGGAGGGGCCTACTATGGCTACACCTTC.

Note on this clone: A junction boundary mismatches the germline segment, possibly from a read error. The J gene is TRBJ1-5, the V gene TRBV7-9; D is perhaps TRBD1 (5 bases). The CDR3 length is 17 residues. Germline values: CDR1 SEHNR, CDR2 FQNEAQ (reference sequence). CDR3 sequence: CSSSLVSQGLYNQPQHF. CDR3 nucleotide sequence: TGTTCCAGCAGCTTAGTCTCTCAGGGATTATACAATCAGCCCCAGCATTTT.

The J gene is TRBJ1-1, the V gene TRBV11-2; TRBD1 might be the D (6 bases). The germline gives CDR1 SGHAT, CDR2 FQNNGV. There are 15 residues in the CDR3. V was cut by 1 base and J by 0 bases, with 9 bases left in between. CDR3: CASSLARGLNTEAFF. DNA for the CDR3: TGTGCCAGCAGCTTAGCAAGGGGGTTGAACACTGAAGCTTTCTTT.

The V and J genes are TRBV5-4 and TRBJ1-1; 7 bases map to TRBD1. Trimming took 3 bases from V and 8 from J; bases not matched to a gene: 16. CDR3 length equals 16 residues. Germline CDR1 reads SGHNT; CDR2 reads YYREEE (reference sequence). The CDR3 reads CASSSRTSSGGVEAFF. The CDR3 coding sequence is TGTGCCAGCAGCTCGAGGACATCCTCAGGGGGAGTGGAAGCTTTCTTT. Filled out from reference TRBV5-4 and TRBJ1-1, the complete variable domain reads ETGVTQSPTHLIKTRGQQVTLRCSSQSGHNTVSWYQQALGQGPQFIFQYYREEENGRGNFPPRFSGLQFPNYSSELNVNALELDDSALYLCASSSRTSSGGVEAFFGQGTRLTVV.

This chain connects TRBV9 to TRBJ1-1; D may be TRBD1 (6 bases). Germline assignment: CDR1 SGDLS and CDR2 YYNGEE. Trimming left V 0 bases short and J 6 bases short, with 15 bases between. This CDR3 comprises 15 residues. CDR3 sequence (DNA): TGTGCCAGCAGCGTAGTAGCGGGACACAAAGCTGAAGCTTTCTTT. The encoded protein is CASSVVAGHKAEAFF.

The chain couples TRBV4-3 to TRBJ1-2; 7 positions match TRBD1. Germline V lookup: CDR1 LGHNA, CDR2 YSLEER. V shed 3 bases, J shed 5 bases, and the junction held 9 bases outside the gene matches. CDR3 length: 15 amino acids. The DNA of the CDR3 is TGCGCCAGCAGCCAGACTCTGGACAGGTTTTATGGCTACACCTTC. This gives the protein CASSQTLDRFYGYTF.

The chain carries TRBV4-3 and TRBJ2-1, with TRBD2 matching 7 bases. The CDR3 runs 18 residues. Germline CDR1 reads LGHNA; CDR2 reads YSLEER. V dropped 1 base and J dropped 0; count of bases not matched to a gene: 9. DNA for the CDR3: TGCGCCAGCAGCCAAGTAACTAGCGCCGAAAGCTCCTACAATGAGCAGTTCTTC. This sequence encodes CASSQVTSAESSYNEQFF.

The chain recombines TRBV29-1 with TRBJ2-2; TRBD1 agrees at 8 bases. CDR3 size: 17 residues. The junction had 14 bases not matched to a gene; V was cut back by 5 bases and J by 3 bases. Per germline, CDR1 SQVTM and CDR2 ANQGSEA. CDR3 amino acids: CSVPGDRWNLDTGELFF. DNA for the CDR3: TGCAGCGTTCCGGGGGACAGGTGGAATTTGGACACCGGGGAGCTGTTTTTT.

CDR3 bases: TGTGCCTGGAGTGTAACTGGCGGGGGGGCCAAGGATGAGCAGTTCTTC. It yields the protein CAWSVTGGGAKDEQFF. The V and J genes are TRBV30 and TRBJ2-1, with 9 bases fitting TRBD2. The CDR3 is made up of 16 amino acids. Germline V gene lookup returns CDR1 GTSNPN and CDR2 SVGIG (reference sequence). J gave up 8 bases and V 0 bases, and 11 bases lay outside the gene matches.

This chain connects TRBV15 to TRBJ1-5; no definite D call. Germline CDR1 reads LNHNV; CDR2 reads YYDKDF (reference sequence). V shed 0 bases and J shed 4 bases, with 7 bases lying between them. The CDR3 extends over 14 amino acids. The CDR3 protein is CATSRDLQNQPQHF. The CDR3 DNA reads TGTGCCACCAGCAGAGATTTGCAGAATCAGCCCCAGCATTTT.

The rearrangement links TRBV21-1 to TRBJ2-7; the table's D call, TRBD1, has no DNA check behind it. TRBV21-1 is a recognized pseudogene. The CDR3 length is 17 residues. This chain's CDR3 is CASSSRRETGMTYEQYF. Here the CDR3 DNA reads TGTGCCAGCAGCTCGCGGCGTGAGACAGGGATGACCTACGAGCAGTACTTC.

This clone was counted once. The rearrangement joins TRBV18 to TRBJ1-1; TRBD1 matches at 9 bases. The CDR3 is 12 residues long. Germline V lookup: CDR1 KGHSH, CDR2 LQKENI. Trimming removed 6 bases from V and 12 bases from J; junction bases left unmatched: 8. CDR3 protein: CASSLGQGIPFF. The DNA for the CDR3 is TGTGCCAGCTCGCTGGGACAGGGTATTCCTTTCTTT.

This clone was observed a handful of times. The chain couples TRBV11-2 to TRBJ2-5, with 7 nucleotides matching TRBD1. Germline CDR1 SGHAT, CDR2 FQNNGV. The V segment lost 1 base and the J segment 0 bases; nucleotides outside the gene matches: 2. The CDR3 contains 15 residues. The CDR3 region is CASSLGDRYQETQYF. CDR3 nucleotide sequence: TGTGCCAGCAGCTTAGGGGACAGATACCAAGAGACCCAGTACTTC. The variable domain in full, with the rest retrieved from reference TRBV11-2 and TRBJ2-5, is EAGVAQSPRYKIIEKRQSVAFWCNPISGHATLYWYQQILGQGPKLLIQFQNNGVVDDSQLPKDRFSAERLKGVDSTLKIQPAKLEDSAVYLCASSLGDRYQETQYFGPGTRLLVL.

This clone was detected only a few times. This chain links TRBV15 with TRBJ1-2, with 7 bases that match TRBD1. The V and J ends lost 3 bases and 7 bases, in that order; junction bases with no gene match: 2. The CDR3 extends over 12 amino acids. CDR1 is LNHNV and CDR2 is YYDKDF in the germline V gene (reference sequence). This chain's CDR3 is CATSRDRSGYTF. The CDR3 DNA reads as TGTGCCACCAGCAGGGACAGGAGTGGCTACACCTTC.

The CDR3, as DNA: TGTGCCAGCAGTCCAGGGACAGGGGGATCTTATGGCTACACCTTC. Amino acid sequence: CASSPGTGGSYGYTF. The V call is TRBV27, the J call TRBJ1-2; TRBD1 aligns across 11 bases. CDR3 length: 15 residues. Per germline, CDR1 MNHEY and CDR2 SMNVEV (reference sequence). After removal of 5 bases from V and 5 bases from J, the junction contained 7 bases not matched to a gene.

In this sample, this clone turned up once. Mismatch with germline at one junction end may stem from a read error. The rearrangement links TRBV4-3 to TRBJ1-5, with D unresolved. This CDR3 spans 15 amino acids. Germline values: CDR1 LGHNA, CDR2 YSLEER. The CDR3: CASGQGPGSNQPQHF. For the CDR3, the DNA is TGCGCCAGCGGCCAAGGTCCGGGTAGCAATCAGCCCCAGCATTTT.

The chain's CDR3 is CASSFTGTGGYTGELFF. The CDR3 nucleotides are TGTGCCAGCAGTTTTACCGGGACAGGGGGGTATACCGGGGAGCTGTTTTTT. V gene TRBV28 combines with J gene TRBJ2-2; 11 bases map to TRBD1. Trimming took 3 bases from V and 5 from J; bases not matched to a gene: 8. Germline CDR1 reads MDHEN; CDR2 reads SYDVKM. CDR3 size: 17 residues.

This clone was recorded only once. The rearrangement joins TRBV5-4 to TRBJ2-1; TRBD2 matches 12 bases. From germline, CDR1 is SGHNT and CDR2 YYREEE (reference sequence). The CDR3 consists of 16 residues. Trimming removed 4 bases from V and 8 bases from J; junction bases left unmatched: 10. CDR3 region: CASSLAGGPNVHEQFF. As DNA, the CDR3 is TGTGCCAGCAGCCTAGCGGGAGGGCCAAATGTCCATGAGCAGTTCTTC.

The chain carries TRBV5-6 and TRBJ2-5; D unclear. The closer fit of TRBJ2-7 to the DNA end suggests the J call may be wrong. Germline CDR1 SGHDT, CDR2 YYEEEE. The CDR3 consists of 11 residues. DNA for the CDR3: TGTGCCAGCAGCTTGGTAGCCGAGCAGTACTTC. Amino acids: CASSLVAEQYF.

The chain has TRBV30 and TRBJ1-1; tentative D call: TRBD1 (6 bases). This CDR3 comprises 13 residues. The V gene's germline CDR1 is GTSNPN and CDR2 SVGIG (reference sequence). V gave up 0 bases and J gave up 7 bases, with 12 bases separating them. The CDR3 spells CAWSVGGGGEAFF. CDR3 nucleotides: TGTGCCTGGAGTGTAGGAGGGGGGGGTGAAGCTTTCTTT. The full variable domain, its missing parts supplied by reference TRBV30 and TRBJ1-1, is SQTIHQWPATLVQPVGSPLSLECTVEGTSNPNLYWYRQAAGRGLQLLFYSVGIGQISSEVPQNLSASRPQDRQFILSSKKLLLSDSGFYLCAWSVGGGGEAFFGQGTRLTVV.